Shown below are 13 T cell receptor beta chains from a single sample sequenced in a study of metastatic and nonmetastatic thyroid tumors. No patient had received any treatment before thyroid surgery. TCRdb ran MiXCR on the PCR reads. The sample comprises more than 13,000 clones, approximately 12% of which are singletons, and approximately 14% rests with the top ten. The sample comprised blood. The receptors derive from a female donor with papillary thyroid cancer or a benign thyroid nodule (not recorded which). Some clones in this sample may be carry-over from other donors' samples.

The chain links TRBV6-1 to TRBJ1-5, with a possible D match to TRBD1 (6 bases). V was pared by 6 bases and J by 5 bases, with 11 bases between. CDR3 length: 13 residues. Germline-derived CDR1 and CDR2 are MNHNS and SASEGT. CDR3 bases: TGTGCCAGCAGCGAGGACAGTTATCAGCCCCAGCATTTT. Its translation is CASSEDSYQPQHF.

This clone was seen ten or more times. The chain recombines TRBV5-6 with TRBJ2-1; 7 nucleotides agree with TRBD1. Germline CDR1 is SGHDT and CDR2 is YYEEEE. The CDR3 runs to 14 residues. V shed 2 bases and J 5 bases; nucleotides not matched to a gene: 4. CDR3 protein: CASSLPDRHNEQFF. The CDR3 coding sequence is TGTGCCAGCAGCTTACCGGACAGGCACAATGAGCAGTTCTTC.

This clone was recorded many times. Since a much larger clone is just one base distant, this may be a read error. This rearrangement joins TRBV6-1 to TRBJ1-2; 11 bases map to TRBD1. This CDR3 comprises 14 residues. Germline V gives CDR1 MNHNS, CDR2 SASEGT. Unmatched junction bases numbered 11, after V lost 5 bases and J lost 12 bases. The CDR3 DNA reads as TGTGCCAGCAGTCGTCCCGGGACAGGGGGAGGCCACACCTTC. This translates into CASSRPGTGGGHTF.

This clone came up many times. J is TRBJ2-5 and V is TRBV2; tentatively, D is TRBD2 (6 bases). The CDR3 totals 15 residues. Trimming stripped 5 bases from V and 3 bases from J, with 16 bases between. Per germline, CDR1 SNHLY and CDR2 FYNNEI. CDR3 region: CASSNLAGRKETQYF. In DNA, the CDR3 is TGTGCCAGCAGTAATTTAGCCGGGAGAAAAGAGACCCAGTACTTC.

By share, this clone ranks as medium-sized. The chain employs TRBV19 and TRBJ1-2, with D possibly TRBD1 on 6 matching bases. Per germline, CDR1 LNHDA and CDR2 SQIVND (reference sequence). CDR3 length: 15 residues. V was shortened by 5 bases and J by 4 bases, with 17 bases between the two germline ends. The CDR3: CASSPISGEAYGYTF. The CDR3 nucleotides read TGTGCCAGTAGTCCTATCTCAGGGGAGGCCTATGGCTACACCTTC.

Here the CDR3 reads CASSFGQGRAEQYF. CDR3 DNA sequence: TGTGCCAGCAGTTTCGGACAGGGGAGGGCCGAGCAGTACTTC. The rearrangement joins TRBV28 to TRBJ2-7; 9 positions match TRBD1. Germline CDR1 MDHEN, CDR2 SYDVKM. With 3 bases clipped from V and 6 bases from J, the junction kept 6 bases outside the gene matches. The CDR3 is 14 amino acids.

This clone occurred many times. The CDR3 spells CASRLDREYGYTF. The CDR3 DNA reads TGTGCCAGCAGACTCGACAGGGAATATGGCTACACCTTC. V is TRBV6-1 and J is TRBJ1-2, with 7 bases matching TRBD1. This CDR3 comprises 13 residues. The ends lost 6 bases at V and 5 bases at J; junction bases unmatched: 6. Per the germline V gene, CDR1 is MNHNS and CDR2 is SASEGT.

CDR3 DNA sequence: TGTGCCAGCGGTGAATACGGTACGGGGAATGAAAAACTGTTTTTT. Its translation is CASGEYGTGNEKLFF. This chain joins TRBV27 and TRBJ1-4; D is undetermined. CDR1 is MNHEY, CDR2 SMNVEV, per germline (reference sequence). The CDR3 extends over 15 amino acids. With 8 bases removed from V and 5 bases from J, the gap between germline ends came to 18 bases.

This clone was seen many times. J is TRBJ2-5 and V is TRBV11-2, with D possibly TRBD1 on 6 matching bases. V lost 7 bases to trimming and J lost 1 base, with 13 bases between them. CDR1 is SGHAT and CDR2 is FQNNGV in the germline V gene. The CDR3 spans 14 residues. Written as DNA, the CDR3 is TGTGCCAGCACCGGTTGGGGGCCCCAAGAGACCCAGTACTTC. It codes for CASTGWGPQETQYF. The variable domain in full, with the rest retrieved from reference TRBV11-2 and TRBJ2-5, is EAGVAQSPRYKIIEKRQSVAFWCNPISGHATLYWYQQILGQGPKLLIQFQNNGVVDDSQLPKDRFSAERLKGVDSTLKIQPAKLEDSAVYLCASTGWGPQETQYFGPGTRLLVL.

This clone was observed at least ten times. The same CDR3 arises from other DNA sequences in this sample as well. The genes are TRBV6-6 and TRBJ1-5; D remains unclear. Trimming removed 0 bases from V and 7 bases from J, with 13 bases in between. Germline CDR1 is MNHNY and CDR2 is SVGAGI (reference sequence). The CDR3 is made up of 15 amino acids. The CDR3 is CASSYSLGSNQPQHF. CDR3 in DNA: TGTGCCAGCAGTTACTCGCTAGGATCCAACCAGCCCCAGCATTTT.

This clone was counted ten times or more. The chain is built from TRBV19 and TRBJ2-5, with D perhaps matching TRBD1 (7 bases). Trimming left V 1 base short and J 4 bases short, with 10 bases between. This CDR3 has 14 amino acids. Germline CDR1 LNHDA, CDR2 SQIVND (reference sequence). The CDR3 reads CASSIAGGGETQYF. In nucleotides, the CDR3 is TGTGCCAGTAGTATAGCAGGGGGAGGAGAGACCCAGTACTTC. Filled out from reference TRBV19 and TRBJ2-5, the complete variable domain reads DGGITQSPKYLFRKEGQNVTLSCEQNLNHDAMYWYRQDPGQGLRLIYYSQIVNDFQKGDIAEGYSVSREKKESFPLTVTSAQKNPTAFYLCASSIAGGGETQYFGPGTRLLVL.

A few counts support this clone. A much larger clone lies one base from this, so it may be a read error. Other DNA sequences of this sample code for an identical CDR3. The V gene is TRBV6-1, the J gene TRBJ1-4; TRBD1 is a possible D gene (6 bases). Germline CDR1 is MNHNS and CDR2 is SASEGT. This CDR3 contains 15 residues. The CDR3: CASSAQTGNNEKLFF. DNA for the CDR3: TGTGCCAGCAGTGCTCAAACAGGGAATAATGAGAAACTGTTTTTT.

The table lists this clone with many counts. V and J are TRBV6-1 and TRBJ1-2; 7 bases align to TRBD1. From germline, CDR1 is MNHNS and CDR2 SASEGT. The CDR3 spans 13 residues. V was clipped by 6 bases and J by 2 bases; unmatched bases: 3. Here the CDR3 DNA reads TGTGCCAGCAGCTCACAGGGGAACTATGGCTACACCTTC. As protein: CASSSQGNYGYTF.